The rows below give T cell receptor beta chains drawn from one sample of a study of blood T cells in healthy people across ages. MiXCR, run by TCRdb on the 5' RACE reads, gives a single entry per CDR3 protein. This table holds over 1.5 million distinct CDR3 sequences, less than 50% found once. Sequencing was carried out using blood. These receptors all come from a woman between 40 and 55 years old in good health. The CDR3 runs from the conserved cysteine through the conserved F or W. The D gene is left open where the match is weak. Size tells how often a clone was seen (once, few, many) or the class of an expanded clone, and some rows leave it out.

v_call	d_call	j_call	clone_size	cdr3_nt	cdr3_aa
TRBV2	NA	TRBJ2-1	NA	TGTGCCAGCACCCCAGATGTCAGCGCGAGCTCCTACAATGAGCAGTTCTTC	CASTPDVSASSYNEQFF
TRBV12-3/TRBV12-4	NA	TRBJ2-3	NA	TGTGCCAGCAGCCTAGGATTGGGCCGAGGGCCCGGGCAGTATTTT	CASSLGLGRGPGQYF
TRBV19	TRBD1	TRBJ1-4	NA	TGTGCCAGTAGTTCGTCAGGGGGGGAAGAAAAACTGTTTTTT	CASSSSGGEEKLFF
TRBV12-3/TRBV12-4	NA	TRBJ1-4	NA	TGTGCCAGCAGTCCTGACAGGTCCGGTGAAAAACTGTTTTTT	CASSPDRSGEKLFF
TRBV5-1	NA	TRBJ2-4	once	TGCGCCAGCAGCCAAAAGACTGAAGCCAAAAACATTCAGTACTTC	CASSQKTEAKNIQYF
TRBV6-5	TRBD2	TRBJ2-5	NA	TGTGCCAGCAGTTTAGCGGGGGGGCGGGGGACCCAGTACTTC	CASSLAGGRGTQYF
TRBV6-5	TRBD1	TRBJ2-5	NA	TGTGCCAGCCGCCCGGCGGACAGGGGGCAGACCCAGTACTTC	CASRPADRGQTQYF
TRBV12-3/TRBV12-4	NA	TRBJ2-3	NA	TGTGCCAGCAGTTTATATCGTCCAGGTCTTGCGGCAGATACGCAGTATTTT	CASSLYRPGLAADTQYF
TRBV12-3/TRBV12-4	TRBD2	TRBJ2-1	few	TGTGCCAGCAGTTTAGATGACTCAATAGCGGGGGGGCTATACAATGAGCAGTTCTTC	CASSLDDSIAGGLYNEQFF
TRBV25-1	NA	TRBJ1-2	NA	TGTGCCAGCAGTGCACACAGGGTTGAGGAAGGCTACACCTTC	CASSAHRVEEGYTF
TRBV10-3	NA	TRBJ1-1	NA	TGTGCCATCAGGGAGTCGTGGGGAACTCAAGCTTTCTTT	CAIRESWGTQAFF
TRBV28	NA	TRBJ2-5	NA	TGTGCCAGTTGGGGGATCCAAGAGACCCAGTACTTC	CASWGIQETQYF
TRBV7-2	TRBD2	TRBJ2-3	NA	TGTGCCAGCAGCATGACTAGCGGGGGGCCCACAGATACGCAGTATTTT	CASSMTSGGPTDTQYF
TRBV28	NA	TRBJ1-2	NA	TGTGCCAGCAGTTGGGGGCGGACAAGCTATGGCTACACCTTC	CASSWGRTSYGYTF
TRBV9	NA	TRBJ2-1	NA	TGTGCCAGCAGCCGGGGCGGCCTTCAGAGTAATGAGCAGTTCTTC	CASSRGGLQSNEQFF
TRBV28	TRBD1	TRBJ1-6	NA	TGTGCCAGCAGTTTATCAGCAGGGGGAATTTCACCCCTCCACTTT	CASSLSAGGISPLHF
TRBV6-2/TRBV6-3	NA	TRBJ2-3	NA	TGTGCCAGCAGTTACTCAACTTATACGCAGTATTTT	CASSYSTYTQYF
TRBV6-2/TRBV6-3	TRBD2	TRBJ2-3	NA	TGTGCCAGCAGTTTACAACGGGGGGGATCACAGGATACGCAGTATTTT	CASSLQRGGSQDTQYF
TRBV6-2/TRBV6-3	NA	TRBJ2-7	NA	TGTGCCAGCAGTTACGGTCTTCCACGTTCCTACGAGCAGTACTTC	CASSYGLPRSYEQYF
TRBV5-1	TRBD1	TRBJ2-5	NA	TGCGCCAGCAGCTTGGCCAATACAGGGGTAGAGACCCAGTACTTC	CASSLANTGVETQYF
TRBV4-1	NA	TRBJ2-1	NA	TGCGCCAGCAGCCAAGACATGACTTCCTACAATGAGCAGTTCTTC	CASSQDMTSYNEQFF
TRBV6-2/TRBV6-3	TRBD1	TRBJ1-5	NA	TGTGCCAGCACCCTAGGGGACAGACAGCCCCAGCATTTT	CASTLGDRQPQHF
TRBV3-1	TRBD2	TRBJ2-3	NA	TGTGCCAGCAGCCAAGGCGCACTAGCGGGGGGGCGAGGTGATACGCAGTATTTT	CASSQGALAGGRGDTQYF
TRBV6-4	TRBD1	TRBJ2-2	NA	TGTGCCAGCAGTGTTACAGGGGGTGACACCGGGGAGCTGTTTTTT	CASSVTGGDTGELFF
TRBV2	TRBD1	TRBJ2-5	NA	TGTGCCAGCAGTGAGGCAGGGGGAGAGACCCAGTACTTC	CASSEAGGETQYF
TRBV5-6	TRBD2	TRBJ2-7	few	TGTGCCAGCAGCCATCCTAGCGGGGGGGCTCCATACGAGCAGTACTTC	CASSHPSGGAPYEQYF
TRBV4-3	TRBD2	TRBJ2-3	NA	TGCGCCAGCAGCCAGACGCTAGCGGTAGATACGCAGTATTTT	CASSQTLAVDTQYF
TRBV29-1	NA	TRBJ2-7	few	TGCAGCGTTGCCCCGGACTCCTACGAGCAGTACTTC	CSVAPDSYEQYF
TRBV7-2	TRBD1	TRBJ2-2	NA	TGTGCCAGCAGCCAGACGACAGGGGCCGGGGAGCTGTTTTTT	CASSQTTGAGELFF
TRBV7-9	NA	TRBJ1-5	few	TGTGCCAGCAGTCCACAGGGAAGTCAGCCCCAGCATTTT	CASSPQGSQPQHF
TRBV5-1	TRBD1	TRBJ1-4	NA	TGCGCCAGCAGCCCGCTTACAGGGGGCGGTGAAAAACTGTTTTTT	CASSPLTGGGEKLFF
TRBV18	TRBD2	TRBJ2-7	NA	TGTGCCAGCTCGACGGCTAGCGGGGGGCCGAGCTCCTACGAGCAGTACTTC	CASSTASGGPSSYEQYF
TRBV12-3/TRBV12-4	NA	TRBJ2-1	few	TGTGCCAGCCTTGAGGTCGCACCAGGTTACAATGAGCAGTTCTTC	CASLEVAPGYNEQFF
TRBV7-2	NA	TRBJ1-5	few	TGTGCCAGCAGCTTTGGGGGTACCAATCAGCCCCAGCATTTT	CASSFGGTNQPQHF
TRBV7-2	TRBD1	TRBJ2-3	NA	TGTGCCAGCAGCCCAAGACGGACAGGGGATGCAGATACGCAGTATTTT	CASSPRRTGDADTQYF
TRBV9	NA	TRBJ2-5	NA	TGTGCCAGCACAAGGGACGGAGGGTTTGGAGAGACCCAGTACTTC	CASTRDGGFGETQYF
TRBV29-1	TRBD2	TRBJ2-7	NA	TGCAGCGTTGGAAGCTTAGGGGAGGGAGGTAACACCTACGAGCAGTACTTC	CSVGSLGEGGNTYEQYF
TRBV7-8	NA	TRBJ2-3	NA	TGTGCCAGCAGCTTGGGGGATGGACTTGCTCACACAGATACGCAGTATTTT	CASSLGDGLAHTDTQYF
TRBV2	TRBD2	TRBJ2-3	NA	TGTGCCAAGACTAGCGGGGTCACAGATACGCAGTATTTT	CAKTSGVTDTQYF
TRBV4-2	NA	TRBJ2-5	few	TGTGCCAGCAGCCAAGAACCAACGGCTCAGACCCAGTACTTC	CASSQEPTAQTQYF